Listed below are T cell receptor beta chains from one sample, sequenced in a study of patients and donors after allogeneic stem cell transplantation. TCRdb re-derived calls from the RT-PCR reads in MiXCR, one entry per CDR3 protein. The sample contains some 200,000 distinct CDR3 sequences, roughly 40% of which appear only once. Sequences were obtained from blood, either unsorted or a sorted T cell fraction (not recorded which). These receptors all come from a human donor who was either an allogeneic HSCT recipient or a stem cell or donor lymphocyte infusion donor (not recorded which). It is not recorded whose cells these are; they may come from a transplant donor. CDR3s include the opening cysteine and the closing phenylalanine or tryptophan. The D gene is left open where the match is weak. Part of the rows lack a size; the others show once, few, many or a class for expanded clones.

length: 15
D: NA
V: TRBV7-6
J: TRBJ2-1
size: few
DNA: TGTGCCAGCAGCTTAGACCACAGTACCTACAATGAGCAGTTCTTC
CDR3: CASSLDHSTYNEQFF

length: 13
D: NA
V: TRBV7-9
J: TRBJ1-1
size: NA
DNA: TGTGCCAGCAGCTTAGACGGTTACACTGAAGCTTTCTTT
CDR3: CASSLDGYTEAFF

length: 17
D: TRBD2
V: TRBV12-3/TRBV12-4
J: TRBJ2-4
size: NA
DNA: TGTGCCAGCAGTTTACGGTCTAGCGGGAGGGCTCGGAACATTCAGTACTTC
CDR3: CASSLRSSGRARNIQYF

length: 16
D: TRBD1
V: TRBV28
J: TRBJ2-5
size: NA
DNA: TGTGCCAGCAGTCGATTACAGGGGGCAATTGAGGAGACCCAGTACTTC
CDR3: CASSRLQGAIEETQYF

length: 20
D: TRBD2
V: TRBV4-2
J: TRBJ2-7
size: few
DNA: TGTGCCAGCAGCCAAGATAGAGGGCTAGCGGGAGGATACGGGCCCTACGAGCAGTACTTC
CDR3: CASSQDRGLAGGYGPYEQYF

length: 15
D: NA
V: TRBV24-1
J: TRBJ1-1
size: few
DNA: TGTGCCACCAGTGATTTTGACAGCATGAACACTGAAGCTTTCTTT
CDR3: CATSDFDSMNTEAFF

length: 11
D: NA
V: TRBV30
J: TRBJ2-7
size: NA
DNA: TGTGCCTGGACAGGGCTGGAAGAGCAGTACTTC
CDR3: CAWTGLEEQYF

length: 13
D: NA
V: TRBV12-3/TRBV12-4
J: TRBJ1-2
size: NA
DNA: TGTGCCAGCAGAGTCATTGGGGTTGGGGGCTACACCTTC
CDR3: CASRVIGVGGYTF

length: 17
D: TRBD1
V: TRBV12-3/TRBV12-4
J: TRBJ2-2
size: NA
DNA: TGTGCCAGCAGTCCAGCCCGTGGACAGGGCGGCACCGGGGAGCTGTTTTTT
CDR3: CASSPARGQGGTGELFF

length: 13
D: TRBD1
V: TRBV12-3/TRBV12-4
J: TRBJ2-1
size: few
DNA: TGTGCCAGCAGGGACCGGGACAGGGGATCTCAGTTCTTC
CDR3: CASRDRDRGSQFF

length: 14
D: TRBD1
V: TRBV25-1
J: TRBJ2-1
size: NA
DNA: TGTGCCAGCGGTCACAGGGGGCTCTACAATGAGCAGTTCTTC
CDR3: CASGHRGLYNEQFF

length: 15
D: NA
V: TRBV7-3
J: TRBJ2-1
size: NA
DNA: TGTGCCAGCAGCTTAACGGTGAGGGCTAACAATGAGCAGTTCTTC
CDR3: CASSLTVRANNEQFF

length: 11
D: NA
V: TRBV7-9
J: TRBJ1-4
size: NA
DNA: TGTGCCAGCAGCTACAGCGAAAAACTGTTTTTT
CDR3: CASSYSEKLFF

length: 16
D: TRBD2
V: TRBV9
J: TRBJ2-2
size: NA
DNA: TGTGCCAGCAGCGCCTTGACTAGCGGGAACACCGGGGAGCTGTTTTTT
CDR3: CASSALTSGNTGELFF

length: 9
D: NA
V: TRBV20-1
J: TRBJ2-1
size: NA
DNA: TGCAGTGCTAGTACTGAGCAGTTCTTC
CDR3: CSASTEQFF

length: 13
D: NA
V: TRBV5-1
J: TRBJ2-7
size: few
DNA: TGCGCCAGCAGCTCCGGTTTGGACAACGAGCAGTACTTC
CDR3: CASSSGLDNEQYF

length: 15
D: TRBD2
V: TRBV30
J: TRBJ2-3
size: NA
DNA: TGTGCCTGGAGTCCGGGACTAGTTAGCACAGATACGCAGTATTTT
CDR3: CAWSPGLVSTDTQYF

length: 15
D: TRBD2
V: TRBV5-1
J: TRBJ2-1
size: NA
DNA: TGCGCCAGCAGATATGACGGGAGGCCGGGGAATGAGCAGTTCTTC
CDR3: CASRYDGRPGNEQFF

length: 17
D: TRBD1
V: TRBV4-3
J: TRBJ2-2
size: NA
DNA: TGCGCCAGCAGCCAAGACGACCGGGACAGAGCCCGGGGGGAGCTGTTTTTT
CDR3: CASSQDDRDRARGELFF

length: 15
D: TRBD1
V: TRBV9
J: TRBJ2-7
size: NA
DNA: TGTGCCAGCAGCGTAGGGACAGGGGAATCCTACGAGCAGTACTTC
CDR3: CASSVGTGESYEQYF

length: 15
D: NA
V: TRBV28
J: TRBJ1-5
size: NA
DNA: TGTGCCAGCAGTTCGATTGGTAGGGCCAATCAGCCCCAGCATTTT
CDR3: CASSSIGRANQPQHF

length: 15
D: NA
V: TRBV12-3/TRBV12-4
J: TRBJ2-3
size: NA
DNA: TGTGCCAGCAGTCCGACCGCCGGGACCACAGATACGCAGTATTTT
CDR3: CASSPTAGTTDTQYF

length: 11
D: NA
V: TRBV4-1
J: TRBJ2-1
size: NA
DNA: TGCGCCAGCAGCCAAGCGGGTGCACAGTTCTTC
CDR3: CASSQAGAQFF

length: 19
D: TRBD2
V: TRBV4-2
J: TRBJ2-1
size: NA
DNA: TGTGCCAGCAGCCAAGAGTGGCGAGGTAGCGGGAGGAGTAGGACTGAGCAGTTCTTC
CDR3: CASSQEWRGSGRSRTEQFF

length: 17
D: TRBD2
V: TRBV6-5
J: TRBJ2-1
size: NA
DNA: TGTGCCAGCAGTTACCTTACTAGCGGGAGCTCCTACAATGAGCAGTTCTTC
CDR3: CASSYLTSGSSYNEQFF

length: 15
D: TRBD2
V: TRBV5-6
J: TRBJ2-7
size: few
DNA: TGTGCCAGCAGCTTGCTTAGCGGGAACTCCTACGAGCAGTACTTC
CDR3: CASSLLSGNSYEQYF

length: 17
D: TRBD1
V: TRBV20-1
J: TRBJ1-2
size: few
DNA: TGCAGTGCTAGAGATCTTTTCGACAGGGGGGTAGGGCATGGCTACACCTTC
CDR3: CSARDLFDRGVGHGYTF

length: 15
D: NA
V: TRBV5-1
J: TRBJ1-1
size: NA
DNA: TGCGCCAGCAGCTTGCAAGAATTCTTGAACACTGAAGCTTTCTTT
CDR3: CASSLQEFLNTEAFF

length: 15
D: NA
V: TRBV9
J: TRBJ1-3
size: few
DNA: TGTGCCAGCAGCGTAGATGGGGTAGCTGGAAACACCATATATTTT
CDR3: CASSVDGVAGNTIYF

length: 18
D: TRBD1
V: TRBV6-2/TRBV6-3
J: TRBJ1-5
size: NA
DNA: TGTGCCAGCAGCCTAGTACCTGGACAGGGAGTCTCCAATCAGCCCCAGCATTTT
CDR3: CASSLVPGQGVSNQPQHF

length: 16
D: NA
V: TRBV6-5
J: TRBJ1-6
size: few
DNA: TGTGCCAGCAGTTACTCGCAGGACTCCTATAATTCACCCCTCCACTTT
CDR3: CASSYSQDSYNSPLHF

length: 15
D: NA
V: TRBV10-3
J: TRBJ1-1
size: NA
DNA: TGTGCCATCAGTGTGGTGCGGGGGCGCGGCACTGAAGCTTTCTTT
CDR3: CAISVVRGRGTEAFF

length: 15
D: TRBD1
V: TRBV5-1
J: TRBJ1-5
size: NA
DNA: TGCGCCAGCAGCTTCGGACAGGGCCTGGATCAGCCCCAGCATTTT
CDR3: CASSFGQGLDQPQHF

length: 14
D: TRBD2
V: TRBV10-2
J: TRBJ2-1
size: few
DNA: TGCGCCAGCAGGCGGGGACTAGTGTTCCATGAGCAGTTCTTC
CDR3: CASRRGLVFHEQFF

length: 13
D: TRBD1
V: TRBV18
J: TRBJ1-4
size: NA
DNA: TGTGCCAGCATCGGACAGGGAGGGGAAAAACTGTTTTTT
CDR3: CASIGQGGEKLFF

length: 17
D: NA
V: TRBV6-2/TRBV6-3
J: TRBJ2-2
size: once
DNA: TGTGCCAGCAGCACCGCCTTAGCGGAGACGAACACCGGGGAGCTGTTTTTT
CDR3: CASSTALAETNTGELFF

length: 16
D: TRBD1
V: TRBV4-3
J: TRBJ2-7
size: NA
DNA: TGCGCCAGCAGCCCAGGTCAGGGGACAGTATCCTACGAGCAGTACTTC
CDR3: CASSPGQGTVSYEQYF

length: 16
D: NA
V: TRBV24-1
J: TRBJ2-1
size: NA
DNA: TGTGCCACCAGTGATTCATACCGGGACACCTACAATGAGCAGTTCTTC
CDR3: CATSDSYRDTYNEQFF

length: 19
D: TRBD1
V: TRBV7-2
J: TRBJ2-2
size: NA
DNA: TGTGCCAGCAGCCCACAAATATTTGGAACAGGGGGTTATACCGGGGAGCTGTTTTTT
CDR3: CASSPQIFGTGGYTGELFF

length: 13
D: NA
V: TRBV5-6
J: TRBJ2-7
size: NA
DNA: TGTGCCAGCAGCTTGGGACGGACCTACGAGCAGTACTTC
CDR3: CASSLGRTYEQYF

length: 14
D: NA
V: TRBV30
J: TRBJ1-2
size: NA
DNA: TGTGCCTGGAGGACCCAGGGCATTTCCTATGGCTACACCTTC
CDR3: CAWRTQGISYGYTF

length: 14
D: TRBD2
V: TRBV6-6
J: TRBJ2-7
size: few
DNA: TGTGCCACCGAAGGGACTAGCGGCTCCTACGAGCAGTACTTC
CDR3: CATEGTSGSYEQYF

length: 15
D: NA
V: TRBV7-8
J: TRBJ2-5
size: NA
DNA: TGTGCCAGCCAAACTGACCAGGGGTGGTTAGAGACCCAGTACTTC
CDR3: CASQTDQGWLETQYF

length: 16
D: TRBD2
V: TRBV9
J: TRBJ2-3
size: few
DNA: TGTGCCAGCAGCGTAGAGGACAGCGGGAGAACAGATACGCAGTATTTT
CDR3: CASSVEDSGRTDTQYF

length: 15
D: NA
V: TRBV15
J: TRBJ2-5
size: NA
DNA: TGTGCCACCAGCACAAGAGAGTACGGGCAAGAGACCCAGTACTTC
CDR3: CATSTREYGQETQYF

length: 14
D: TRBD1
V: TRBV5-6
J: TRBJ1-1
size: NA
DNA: TGTGCCAGCAGCCGGACAGGGCCGAACACTGAAGCTTTCTTT
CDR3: CASSRTGPNTEAFF